A single sample is the source of the 4 T cell receptor beta chains below, sequenced in a study of blood T cells in healthy people across ages. A second PCR, run for roughly 7 to 11 cycles, used a sample-barcoded 5' primer plus a J-beta primer mix. TCRdb reprocessed the 5' RACE reads with MiXCR, giving one entry per CDR3 protein. The profile shows over a million distinct CDR3 sequences, roughly two fifths of them singletons. The sample consisted of blood. Every receptor here comes from a woman aged 18-29 years in good health.

This clonotype was picked up a small number of times. The chain couples TRBV6-5 to TRBJ2-7; no clear D. V was pared by 5 bases and J by 4 bases, with 12 bases between. CDR1 MNHEY and CDR2 SVGAGI come from the germline V gene. The CDR3 is made up of 13 amino acids. CDR3: CASSEASGYEQYF. Written as DNA, the CDR3 is TGTGCCAGCAGTGAGGCTAGTGGATACGAGCAGTACTTC.

This clonotype was counted many times. The chain carries TRBV7-6 and TRBJ2-5; tentatively, D is TRBD1 or TRBD2 (5 bases each). Per germline, CDR1 SGHVS and CDR2 FNYEAQ. Trimming took 3 bases from V and 3 from J, leaving 11 bases between them. There are 14 residues in the CDR3. This chain's CDR3 is CASSLTGTKETQYF. The DNA of the CDR3 is TGTGCCAGCAGCTTGACCGGGACGAAAGAGACCCAGTACTTC.

The gene calls are TRBV27 and TRBJ1-5; no definite D call. The length of the CDR3 is 17 residues. The V end was cut by 7 bases, the J end by 4 bases, with 23 bases between. Germline V gene data show CDR1 as MNHEY and CDR2 as SMNVEV (reference sequence). The CDR3 DNA reads as TGTGCCAGCAACTCGGAGGGTCTCCCGTATGGGAATCAGCCCCAGCATTTT. This gives the protein CASNSEGLPYGNQPQHF.

V usage is TRBV20-1 and J usage is TRBJ2-3; TRBD2 matches at 15 bases. Germline lookup yields CDR1 DFQATT and CDR2 SNEGSKA (reference sequence). The CDR3 has 14 amino acids. With 6 bases clipped from V and 3 bases from J, the junction kept 1 base outside the gene matches. CDR3 bases: TGCAGTGCGGGGACTAGCGGGAGGACAGATACGCAGTATTTT. Its translation is CSAGTSGRTDTQYF.